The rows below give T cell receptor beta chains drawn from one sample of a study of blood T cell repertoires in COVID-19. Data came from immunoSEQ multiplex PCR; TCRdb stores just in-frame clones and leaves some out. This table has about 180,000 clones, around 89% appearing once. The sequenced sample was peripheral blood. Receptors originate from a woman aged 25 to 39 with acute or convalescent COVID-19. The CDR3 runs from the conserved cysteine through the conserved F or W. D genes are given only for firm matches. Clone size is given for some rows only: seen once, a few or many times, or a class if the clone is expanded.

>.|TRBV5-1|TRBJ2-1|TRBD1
TGCGCCAGCAGCGGGGACAGGGTCAATGAGCAGTTCTTC
CASSGDRVNEQFF
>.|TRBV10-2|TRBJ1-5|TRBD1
TGCGCCAGCAGTGTGACAGGGGCGAGGCCCCAGCATTTT
CASSVTGARPQHF
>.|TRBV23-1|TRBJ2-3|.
TGCGCCAGCAGGCGGAAGAGCGGTCGCACAGATACGCAGTATTTT
CASRRKSGRTDTQYF
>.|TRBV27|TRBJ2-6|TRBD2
TGTGCCAGCAGTCCGACGGGAGGGACCTCTGGGGCCAACGTCCTGACTTTC
CASSPTGGTSGANVLTF
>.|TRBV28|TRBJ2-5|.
TGTGCCAGCAGTGTGAGAGGTGGGACCCAGTACTTC
CASSVRGGTQYF
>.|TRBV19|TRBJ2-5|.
TGTGCCAGTAGCAGAGGGCGGGAGACCCAGTACTTC
CASSRGRETQYF
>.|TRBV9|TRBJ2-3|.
TGTGCCAGCAGCGTAGAGGGAGTAGAAAGTACAGATACGCAGTATTTT
CASSVEGVESTDTQYF
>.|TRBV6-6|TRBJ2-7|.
TGTGCCAGCAGTTACCATATACAGCTTAAGTTC
CASSYHIQLKF
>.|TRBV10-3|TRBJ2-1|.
TGTGCCATCAGCCCCCTCTTAGGGGACAATGAGCAGTTCTTC
CAISPLLGDNEQFF
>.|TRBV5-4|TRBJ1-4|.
TGTGCCAGCAGCTTGGGGGCCAGCCTTGGTGAAAAACTGTTTTTT
CASSLGASLGEKLFF
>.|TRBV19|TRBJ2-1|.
TGTGCCAGTAGTATAGATCCTGACTTGCCTGGCATCGTCTTC
CASSIDPDLPGIVF
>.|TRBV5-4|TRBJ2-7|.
TGTGCCAGCAGCTTGGACTACCACGAGCAGTACTTC
CASSLDYHEQYF
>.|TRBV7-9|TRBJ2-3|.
TGTGCCAGCAGCTTTTCAGGGGGCACAGATACGCAGTATTTT
CASSFSGGTDTQYF
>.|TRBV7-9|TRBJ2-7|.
TGTGCCAGCATGAGGACTCCCGCCTACGAGCAGTACTTC
CASMRTPAYEQYF
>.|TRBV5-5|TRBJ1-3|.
TGTGCCAGCAGCCCTGGCCACTCTGGAAACACCATATATTTT
CASSPGHSGNTIYF
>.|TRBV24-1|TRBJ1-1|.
TGTGCCACCAGTGACGGGGGGGGTCGTGCTTTCTTT
CATSDGGGRAFF
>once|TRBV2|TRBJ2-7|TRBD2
TGTGCCAGCAGCCCCGGCGGGAGTAGAGTGTCCTACGAGCAGTACTTC
CASSPGGSRVSYEQYF
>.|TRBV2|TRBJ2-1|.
TGTGCCAGCAGTTACACCCAGGTTGGGAATGAGCAGTTCTTC
CASSYTQVGNEQFF
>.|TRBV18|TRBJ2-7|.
TGTGCCAGCTCAACCGACAGCTACGAGCAGTACTTC
CASSTDSYEQYF
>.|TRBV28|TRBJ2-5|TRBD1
TGTGCCAGCCGGACAGGCGAGACCCAGTACTTC
CASRTGETQYF
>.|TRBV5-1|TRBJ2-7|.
TGCGCCAGCAGCTTGGCGGGATCCTCCTACGAGCAGTACTTC
CASSLAGSSYEQYF
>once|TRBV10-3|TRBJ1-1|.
TGTGCCATCAGTGACATTACGGTCACTGAAGCTTTCTTT
CAISDITVTEAFF
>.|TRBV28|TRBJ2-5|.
TGTGCCAGCAGTGGGGGCGGGGAGACCCAGTACTTC
CASSGGGETQYF
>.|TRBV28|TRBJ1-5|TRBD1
TGTGCCAGCAGTTGGACAGGGTCCAATAGCAATCAGCCCCAGCATTTT
CASSWTGSNSNQPQHF
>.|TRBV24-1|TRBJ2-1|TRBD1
TGTGCCACCAGTGCCTTCGGGACAGGGACGAAGTACAATGAGCAGTTCTTC
CATSAFGTGTKYNEQFF
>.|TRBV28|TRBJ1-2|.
TGTGCCAGCAGGCCTGACAGCAACTATGGCTACACCTTC
CASRPDSNYGYTF
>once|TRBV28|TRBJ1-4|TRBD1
TGTGCCAGCAGTCTTACAGGGGAAAATGAAAAACTGTTTTTT
CASSLTGENEKLFF
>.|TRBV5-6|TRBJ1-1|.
TGTGCCAGCAGCTTGGCAGGGGCAGCTTTCTTT
CASSLAGAAFF
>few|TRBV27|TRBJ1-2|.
TGTGCCAGCAGTTTCCGTTCAGGGGATGGCTACACCTTC
CASSFRSGDGYTF
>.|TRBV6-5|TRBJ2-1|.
TGTGCCAGACCCCGGGACTCAAACAATGAGCAGTTCTTC
CARPRDSNNEQFF
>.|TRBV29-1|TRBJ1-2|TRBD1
TGCAGCGTTCGACAGGGGACCTCTAACTATGGCTACACCTTC
CSVRQGTSNYGYTF
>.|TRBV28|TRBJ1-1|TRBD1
TGTGCCGTCCGGGACAGGGAGAGATCTTTCTTT
CAVRDRERSFF
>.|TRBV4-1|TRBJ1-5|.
TGCGCCAGCAGCCAATTCACAGGCGTCCAGCCCCAGCATTTT
CASSQFTGVQPQHF
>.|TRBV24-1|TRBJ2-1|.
TGTGCCACAGGGGGATACAATGAGCAGTTCTTC
CATGGYNEQFF
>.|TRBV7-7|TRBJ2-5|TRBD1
TGTGCTAGCAGCTTATCAACAGGGGGGGAGACCCAGTACTTC
CASSLSTGGETQYF
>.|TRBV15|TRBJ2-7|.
TGTGCCACCAGCAGAAATAACCCGGATGTAGGCGGCGAGCAGTACTTC
CATSRNNPDVGGEQYF
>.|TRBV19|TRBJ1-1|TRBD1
TGTGCCAGTAGTAAAGGGGGACAGCCAGCTTCTGAAGCTTTCTTT
CASSKGGQPASEAFF
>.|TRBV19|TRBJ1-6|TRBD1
TGTGCCACCAAAAGGACAGGAAAGAATTCACCCCTCCACTTT
CATKRTGKNSPLHF
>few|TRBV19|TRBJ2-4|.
TGTGCCAGTAGTATAGGCCCAGGGAACATTCAGTACTTC
CASSIGPGNIQYF
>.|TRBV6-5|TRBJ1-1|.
TGTGCCAGCCAAGGGGGGGCTACAACTGAAGCTTTCTTT
CASQGGATTEAFF
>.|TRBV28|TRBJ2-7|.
TGTGCCAGCAGTTCCACTCGAACCTACGAGCAGTACTTC
CASSSTRTYEQYF
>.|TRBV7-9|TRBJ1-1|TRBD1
TGTGCCAGCAAGCTCCAGGGGGCTAACACTGAAGCTTTCTTT
CASKLQGANTEAFF